This T cell receptor beta chain was captured in a study of response to subunit inactivated influenza vaccine. There are a few counts of this clonotype. MiXCR, run by TCRdb on the RT-PCR reads, gives a single entry per CDR3 protein. The sample has around 750,000 distinct CDR3 sequences, roughly 20% seen once; the top ten hold more than 8.5%. CDR3 length equals 15 residues. V lost 5 bases to trimming and J lost 5 bases, with 15 bases between them. The specimen comprised PBMCs from blood, sampled roughly 5 days after vaccination. The sequence derives from a man in his fifties or sixties who received an inactivated influenza vaccine. The chain couples TRBV12-3 or TRBV12-4 to TRBJ1-4; D perhaps matches TRBD1 (5 bases). CDR3 residues: CASSPGRGINEKLFF. CDR3 sequence (DNA): TGTGCCAGCAGTCCTGGCCGGGGGATCAATGAAAAACTGTTTTTT.